Below are 23 T cell receptor beta chains sequenced from a single sample in a study of cytomegalovirus exposure and HLA in healthy donors (dated 2017 in TCRdb). Library creation used the immunoSEQ multiplex PCR assay. For the multiplex PCR, a mixture combining 60 forward primers for TCR Vbeta segments and 13 reverse primers for TCR Jbeta segments was used. Not all clones reach the TCRdb copy of this immuneACCESS table, which keeps in-frame sequences only. Checked studies attribute under half of the gap to unresolved V genes and leave the rest unexplained. This sample is represented by roughly 140,000 clones; around 79% of them were singletons. The top ten clonotypes cover around 7.1% of the sample. Sequencing was performed on PBMCs. The origin of the receptors is a woman between 40 and 55 years old in good health and CMV-seropositive.

This clone has just a few counts. The gene calls are TRBV4-2 and TRBJ2-1; TRBD2 aligns across 14 bases. Germline V gives CDR1 LGHNA, CDR2 YNFKEQ. The junction had 16 bases not matched to a gene; V was cut back by 4 bases and J by 5 bases. The CDR3 extends over 20 amino acids. CDR3 in DNA: TGTGCCAGCAGCCTCCCTCCATCGACTAGCGGGGGGGCAACGAACAATGAGCAGTTCTTC. As protein: CASSLPPSTSGGATNNEQFF.

The rearrangement uses TRBV28 and TRBJ2-7; 7 bases are shared with TRBD1. Trimming took 5 bases from V and 0 from J; bases not matched to a gene: 7. Germline V gene data show CDR1 as MDHEN and CDR2 as SYDVKM. This CDR3 spans 15 amino acids. DNA for the CDR3: TGTGCCAGCAGTCTGACAGGGCACCGCTCCTACGAGCAGTACTTC. As protein: CASSLTGHRSYEQYF.

This chain uses TRBV6-5 with TRBJ1-3, with D uncertain. Germline assignment: CDR1 MNHEY and CDR2 SVGAGI. This CDR3 has 13 residues. Trimming removed 4 bases from V and 5 bases from J, with 9 bases in between. The CDR3 sequence: CASSSGSRNTIYF. The CDR3 nucleotides are TGTGCCAGCAGTTCCGGGTCAAGAAACACCATATATTTT.

The chain is built from TRBV30 and TRBJ2-7, with D maybe TRBD2 (6 bases). CDR1 is GTSNPN, CDR2 SVGIG, per germline (reference sequence). The V and J ends lost 4 bases and 5 bases respectively, with 15 bases between them. The CDR3 is made up of 13 amino acids. CDR3 nucleotide sequence: TGTGCCTGGAAACTAGCAGGGTCCCACGAGCAGTACTTC. Protein: CAWKLAGSHEQYF.

This sequence joins TRBV6-5 and TRBJ2-3; tentatively, D is TRBD2 (5 bases). CDR1 and CDR2 (germline): MNHEY, SVGAGI. The CDR3 consists of 15 residues. The V end lost 6 bases, the J end lost 2 bases, and 15 bases lay between the germline ends. This chain's CDR3 is CASSRKAGLTDTQYF. The DNA of the CDR3 is TGTGCCAGCAGCCGCAAGGCGGGCCTCACAGATACGCAGTATTTT.

The gene calls are TRBV11-2 and TRBJ2-3, with D unclear. The CDR3 is 13 residues long. In germline, CDR1 is SGHAT, CDR2 FQNNGV. V gave up 0 bases and J gave up 5 bases, with 6 bases separating them. The CDR3 DNA follows: TGTGCCAGCAGCTTAGAGGTACAAGATACGCAGTATTTT. Translation gives CASSLEVQDTQYF. Looking up the rest from reference TRBV11-2 and TRBJ2-3 gives the full variable domain: EAGVAQSPRYKIIEKRQSVAFWCNPISGHATLYWYQQILGQGPKLLIQFQNNGVVDDSQLPKDRFSAERLKGVDSTLKIQPAKLEDSAVYLCASSLEVQDTQYFGPGTRLTVL.

The V gene is TRBV27, the J gene TRBJ2-5; 7 bases line up with TRBD2. Germline-derived CDR1 and CDR2 are MNHEY and SMNVEV (reference sequence). J lost 1 base, V lost 2 bases, and 13 bases had no gene match. There are 18 residues in the CDR3. The CDR3 spells CASSLNGMLAETQETQYF. Here the CDR3 DNA reads TGTGCCAGCAGTTTAAACGGGATGCTAGCGGAGACCCAAGAGACCCAGTACTTC.

This chain links TRBV19 with TRBJ1-5; 7 bases are a match to TRBD1. The germline V gene encodes CDR1 LNHDA and CDR2 SQIVND (reference sequence). This CDR3 region has 13 residues. V shed 5 bases, J shed 6 bases, and the junction held 4 bases outside the gene matches. DNA for the CDR3: TGTGCCAGTAGTGCAGGGGGAGGTCAGCCCCAGCATTTT. Translating gives CASSAGGGQPQHF.

A note on this clone: At the DNA level, this CDR3 is encoded by other sequences in the same sample as well. The J gene is TRBJ2-2, the V gene TRBV18; no clear D. The CDR3 spans 14 residues. The germline V and J ends were trimmed by 3 bases and 1 base, with 6 bases remaining between them. Looked up from germline, CDR1 is KGHSH and CDR2 is LQKENI. The CDR3 here is CASSPRQNTGELFF. DNA of the CDR3: TGTGCCAGCTCACCGCGGCAGAACACCGGGGAGCTGTTTTTT.

The chain recombines TRBV6-1 with TRBJ2-7, with a weak D call TRBD1 (5 bases). Trimming left V 7 bases short and J 3 bases short, with 16 bases between. The CDR3 length is 14 residues. Germline loops: CDR1 MNHNS, CDR2 SASEGT. The DNA for the CDR3 is TGTGCCAGCACATCTAGGGGCTTGGTCTACGAGCAGTACTTC. It encodes CASTSRGLVYEQYF.

The rearrangement uses TRBV7-2 and TRBJ2-4, with 12 positions matching TRBD2. This CDR3 has 16 residues. Germline lookup yields CDR1 SGHTA and CDR2 FQGNSA. The trim removed 3 bases at V and 1 base at J, leaving 1 base unmatched. Written as DNA, the CDR3 is TGTGCCAGCAGCTTCACTAGCGGGGGGGCCAAAAACATTCAGTACTTC. This gives the protein CASSFTSGGAKNIQYF.

The chain carries TRBV6-1 and TRBJ1-1; D gene uncertain. Germline assignment: CDR1 MNHNS and CDR2 SASEGT. The CDR3 is 11 amino acids. Trimming left V 5 bases short and J 6 bases short, with 7 bases between. CDR3 DNA sequence: TGTGCCAGCAGTACAGCTGCTGAAGCTTTCTTT. Translated, it gives CASSTAAEAFF.

J is TRBJ1-4 and V is TRBV28; possible D gene TRBD1, 5 bases. CDR3 length: 15 residues. V was cut by 4 bases and J by 3 bases, with 12 bases left in between. The germline V gene has CDR1 MDHEN and CDR2 SYDVKM. The CDR3 is CASSSWPGSNEKLFF. In nucleotides, the CDR3 is TGTGCCAGCAGTTCCTGGCCAGGGTCTAATGAAAAACTGTTTTTT.

The table lists this clone with a few counts. V gene TRBV5-1 combines with J gene TRBJ2-2; 10 bases line up with TRBD2. The germline CDR1 and CDR2 sequences are SGHRS and YFSETQ. Trimming removed 4 bases from V and 1 base from J; junction bases left unmatched: 1. The CDR3 has 15 amino acids. CDR3: CASSSGGVNTGELFF. The CDR3 DNA reads as TGCGCCAGCAGCAGCGGGGGGGTGAACACCGGGGAGCTGTTTTTT.

The rearrangement links TRBV2 to TRBJ2-7, with a tentative D call TRBD1 (6 bases). The CDR3 contains 15 residues. Germline V gene lookup returns CDR1 SNHLY and CDR2 FYNNEI. V lost 4 bases, J lost 3 bases, and 16 bases lay in between. This chain's CDR3 is CASSVGTPGFYEQYF. In DNA form, the CDR3 reads TGTGCCAGCAGTGTAGGGACACCGGGCTTCTACGAGCAGTACTTC.

This clone was seen a handful of times. This chain links TRBV11-3 with TRBJ2-2; the D is unclear. The CDR3 totals 11 residues. V shed 6 bases and J shed 8 bases, with 7 bases lying between them. Germline V gene data show CDR1 as SGHNT and CDR2 as YENEEA. The CDR3 DNA reads as TGTGCCAGCAGTTCACTTGGGGAGCTGTTTTTT. Translating it yields CASSSLGELFF.

This rearrangement joins TRBV29-1 to TRBJ2-7, with D unclear. The V end was cut by 4 bases, the J end by 0 bases, with 7 bases between. The CDR3 contains 12 residues. Germline loops: CDR1 SQVTM, CDR2 ANQGSEA. The CDR3 DNA reads as TGCAGCGTTGGGGCCACCTCCTACGAGCAGTACTTC. Encoded protein: CSVGATSYEQYF.

This clone appeared once. J is TRBJ2-5 and V is TRBV2; 8 bases align to TRBD1. Losses at the gene ends were 6 bases for V and 4 bases for J; bases not matched to a gene: 10. Germline CDR1 and CDR2: SNHLY and FYNNEI. The CDR3 runs to 15 residues. The CDR3 nucleotides are TGTGCCAGCAGCCCCACCAGGGGGCAGGGAGAGACCCAGTACTTC. Translating it yields CASSPTRGQGETQYF.

V usage is TRBV10-3 and J usage is TRBJ2-3; 9 bases fit TRBD2. J lost 3 bases, V lost 4 bases, and 8 bases had no gene match. CDR3 length: 16 amino acids. Germline loops: CDR1 ENHRY, CDR2 SYGVKD. The CDR3 region has the DNA TGTGCCATCAGTGTTAGCGGGGGAGGTACTACAGATACGCAGTATTTT. Translated: CAISVSGGGTTDTQYF.

The genes are TRBV11-2 and TRBJ2-1, with no clear D. The germline V and J ends were trimmed by 4 bases and 0 bases, with 4 bases remaining between them. This CDR3 comprises 13 residues. CDR1 and CDR2 from the germline V gene are SGHAT and FQNNGV. CDR3 sequence: CASSYSSYNEQFF. In DNA form, the CDR3 reads TGTGCCAGCAGCTATAGCTCCTACAATGAGCAGTTCTTC. Full variable domain (missing parts from reference TRBV11-2 and TRBJ2-1): EAGVAQSPRYKIIEKRQSVAFWCNPISGHATLYWYQQILGQGPKLLIQFQNNGVVDDSQLPKDRFSAERLKGVDSTLKIQPAKLEDSAVYLCASSYSSYNEQFFGPGTRLTVL.

The chain is built from TRBV5-1 and TRBJ2-1; the match to TRBD1 covers 9 bases. The junction had 7 bases not matched to a gene; V was cut back by 0 bases and J by 6 bases. Germline V CDR1 and CDR2: SGHRS, YFSETQ. This CDR3 spans 16 amino acids. The chain's CDR3 is CASSLAFGTGSNEQFF. The CDR3 nucleotides are TGCGCCAGCAGCTTGGCCTTCGGGACAGGGTCCAATGAGCAGTTCTTC.

The V call is TRBV30, the J call TRBJ1-5; the D gene is possibly TRBD1 (5 bases). Trimming took off 5 bases at V and 0 bases at J, with 8 bases between the two ends. The CDR3 sequence is 13 residues long. Germline V gene lookup returns CDR1 GTSNPN and CDR2 SVGIG (reference sequence). The CDR3 sequence: CAWGRDSNQPQHF. The CDR3 DNA follows: TGTGCCTGGGGCAGGGATAGCAATCAGCCCCAGCATTTT.

The chain links TRBV7-3 to TRBJ1-2; D gene ambiguous. Germline CDR1 and CDR2: SGHTA and FQGTGA. Trimming cost V 1 base and J 7 bases, with 13 bases left between them. This CDR3 is built from 14 residues. The DNA of the CDR3 is TGTGCCAGCAGCTTAAACGCGGGGTTTGGTGGCTACACCTTC. It is translated as CASSLNAGFGGYTF.